A selection of T cell receptor beta chains follows, all from one sample in a study of shared clonotypes between healthy human individuals. Sequenced by immunoSEQ multiplex PCR; TCRdb stores in-frame clones only, minus some. The data contain a few million clones, about nine tenths of them singletons. The sequenced sample consisted of naive CD4+ T cells from PBMCs. All receptors come from a man aged 18 to 30 in good health. Some clones in this sample may be carry-over from other donors' samples. The CDR3 runs from the conserved cysteine through the conserved F or W. D genes are given only for firm matches. Where a row states a size, it is once, few, many or the class of an expanded clone; other rows omit it.

abundance	d_gene	len	v_gene	j_gene	CDR3aa	CDR3nt
few	NA	12	TRBV19	TRBJ1-4	CASSSLSEKLFF	TGTGCCAGTAGTAGCCTTTCTGAAAAACTGTTTTTT
NA	NA	13	TRBV5-1	TRBJ1-2	CASSLTGLDGYTF	TGCGCCAGCAGCTTGACAGGATTAGATGGCTACACCTTC
NA	NA	14	TRBV9	TRBJ1-2	CASSVAGLDYGYTF	TGTGCCAGCAGCGTAGCCGGGCTCGACTATGGCTACACCTTC
NA	NA	16	TRBV6-5	TRBJ2-7	CASSYSWVSGEYEQYF	TGTGCCAGCAGTTACTCGTGGGTCTCCGGGGAATACGAGCAGTACTTC
NA	NA	14	TRBV5-1	TRBJ2-3	CASSFGLLPDTQYF	TGCGCCAGCAGCTTTGGGCTGCTCCCAGATACGCAGTATTTT
once	NA	13	TRBV6-6	TRBJ1-2	CASSYSLRRDTFF	TGTGCCAGCAGTTACTCACTCCGACGAGACACCTTCTTC
NA	TRBD1	12	TRBV28	TRBJ2-7	CASRTTGGEQYF	TGTGCCAGCAGAACGACAGGGGGAGAGCAGTACTTC
NA	TRBD1	16	TRBV12-5	TRBJ1-2	CASGTQGGYLTHGYTF	TGTGCTAGTGGTACGCAAGGGGGCTACCTAACTCATGGCTACACCTTC
NA	NA	12	TRBV2	TRBJ1-1	CASRYEYTEAFF	TGTGCCAGCAGGTATGAGTACACTGAAGCTTTCTTT
NA	NA	12	TRBV5-4	TRBJ2-7	CASSLPGYEQYF	TGTGCCAGCAGCTTGCCCGGGTACGAGCAGTACTTC
once	NA	13	TRBV5-1	TRBJ1-1	CASSQNLNTEAFF	TGCGCCAGCAGCCAGAACTTGAACACTGAAGCTTTCTTT
NA	TRBD1	15	TRBV9	TRBJ1-1	CASSGGTGLNTEAFF	TGTGCCAGCAGCGGCGGGACAGGGTTGAACACTGAAGCTTTCTTT
NA	TRBD2	15	TRBV9	TRBJ2-1	CASSSLAGGPDEQFF	TGTGCCAGCAGTTCCCTAGCGGGGGGGCCGGATGAGCAGTTCTTC
NA	NA	13	TRBV28	TRBJ1-5	CASHDRVEQPQHF	TGTGCCAGCCACGACCGGGTGGAGCAGCCCCAGCATTTT
NA	TRBD2	17	TRBV7-9	TRBJ2-3	CASSLQIGLADTDTQYF	TGTGCCAGCAGCCTACAGATAGGACTAGCGGACACAGATACGCAGTATTTT
NA	TRBD2	17	TRBV7-9	TRBJ2-7	CASSLEFGGRPSYEQYF	TGTGCCAGCAGCTTAGAGTTTGGCGGGAGACCTTCCTACGAGCAGTACTTC
NA	NA	15	TRBV7-3	TRBJ2-3	CASSLRRGKTDTQYF	TGTGCCAGCAGCTTAAGGCGCGGGAAAACAGATACGCAGTATTTT
NA	NA	15	TRBV4-2	TRBJ2-3	CASSQDLRAADTQYF	TGTGCCAGCAGCCAAGATTTGCGAGCGGCAGATACGCAGTATTTT
NA	NA	14	TRBV7-3	TRBJ2-2	CASSGRATAGELFF	TGTGCCAGCAGCGGTCGCGCGACGGCCGGGGAGCTGTTTTTT
NA	TRBD1	14	TRBV7-8	TRBJ2-5	CASSQRQGGETQYF	TGTGCCAGCAGCCAACGACAGGGTGGGGAGACCCAGTACTTC
NA	NA	15	TRBV5-3	TRBJ2-7	CARSTTGYDSYEQYF	TGTGCCAGAAGCACAACAGGGTACGACTCCTACGAGCAGTACTTC
NA	NA	13	TRBV6-5	TRBJ2-7	CASSLPAGREQYF	TGTGCCAGCAGTTTACCCGCCGGGCGGGAGCAGTACTTC
NA	TRBD1	17	TRBV5-8	TRBJ1-2	CATQRFTGTADYYGYTF	TGTGCCACACAACGTTTTACCGGGACAGCCGATTATTATGGCTACACCTTC
NA	NA	18	TRBV5-4	TRBJ2-6	CASSPQKLWLSGANVLTF	TGTGCCAGCAGCCCCCAAAAACTCTGGCTCTCTGGGGCCAACGTCCTGACTTTC
NA	TRBD1	14	TRBV7-3	TRBJ1-2	CASSSRQGRDGYTF	TGTGCCAGCAGCTCCCGACAGGGACGGGATGGCTACACCTTC
few	NA	11	TRBV20-1	TRBJ2-3	CSAVSTDTQYF	TGCAGTGCAGTCTCCACAGATACGCAGTATTTT
NA	NA	17	TRBV11-2	TRBJ2-7	CASSLTSQGTYPYEQYF	TGTGCCAGCAGCTTAACCTCTCAGGGGACTTACCCCTACGAGCAGTACTTC
NA	TRBD2	16	TRBV5-8	TRBJ2-2	CASSRTSGVNTGELFF	TGTGCCAGCAGCCGGACTAGCGGGGTGAACACCGGGGAGCTGTTTTTT
NA	NA	15	TRBV4-1	TRBJ1-2	CASSQEDQGVAGYTF	TGCGCCAGCAGCCAAGAGGATCAGGGTGTTGCTGGCTACACCTTC
NA	NA	14	TRBV5-1	TRBJ1-1	CASSLEAVNTEAFF	TGCGCCAGCAGCTTGGAAGCAGTAAACACTGAAGCTTTCTTT
NA	NA	13	TRBV7-2	TRBJ2-1	CASSPAQGNEQFF	TGTGCCAGCAGCCCCGCCCAGGGAAATGAGCAGTTCTTC
NA	NA	13	TRBV2	TRBJ2-2	CARRGLGVSELFF	TGTGCCAGGCGAGGCCTTGGGGTCTCGGAGCTGTTTTTT
NA	NA	15	TRBV28	TRBJ1-5	CASSLTAGYYQPQHF	TGTGCCAGCAGTTTAACGGCCGGTTATTATCAGCCCCAGCATTTT
NA	NA	15	TRBV18	TRBJ1-4	CASSPLGSSNEKLFF	TGTGCCAGCTCACCACTGGGCAGTAGTAATGAAAAACTGTTTTTT
NA	NA	16	TRBV5-1	TRBJ2-5	CASSLAARGPQETQYF	TGCGCCAGCAGCTTGGCTGCCAGGGGACCGCAAGAGACCCAGTACTTC
NA	NA	14	TRBV9	TRBJ2-6	CASGVNSGANVLTF	TGTGCCAGCGGGGTGAACTCTGGGGCCAACGTCCTGACTTTC
NA	NA	13	TRBV18	TRBJ1-1	CASSPPENTEAFF	TGTGCCAGCTCACCACCAGAGAACACTGAAGCTTTCTTT
NA	TRBD2	15	TRBV7-3	TRBJ2-3	CASSLASGSPNTQYF	TGTGCCAGCAGCTTAGCTAGCGGGAGCCCCAATACGCAGTATTTT
NA	TRBD2	15	TRBV5-4	TRBJ2-4	CASSLRGGPKNIQYF	TGTGCCAGCAGCCTTAGGGGAGGGCCGAAAAACATTCAGTACTTC
NA	TRBD1	14	TRBV6-6	TRBJ1-2	CATKEGAVLLGYTF	TGTGCCACCAAAGAGGGGGCGGTCCTCCTAGGCTACACCTTC
NA	NA	14	TRBV29-1	TRBJ2-3	CSVGAGTSTDTQYF	TGCAGCGTTGGAGCCGGGACTAGCACAGATACGCAGTATTTT
once	NA	17	TRBV4-3	TRBJ2-1	CASSQFEGRSRYNEQFF	TGCGCCAGCAGCCAATTTGAAGGCCGGAGCCGCTACAATGAGCAGTTCTTC
NA	NA	16	TRBV6-6	TRBJ1-6	CASSYEGTPRNSPLHF	TGTGCCAGCAGTTACGAGGGTACACCAAGGAATTCACCCCTCCACTTT
NA	NA	14	TRBV28	TRBJ1-2	CASSLTGSWEGYTF	TGTGCCAGCAGTTTAACCGGTAGTTGGGAAGGCTACACCTTC
NA	NA	14	TRBV2	TRBJ2-2	CASSLRGRTGELFF	TGTGCCAGCAGCCTAAGGGGGAGGACCGGGGAGCTGTTTTTT
NA	TRBD1	15	TRBV28	TRBJ2-7	CASSLSGQGAYEQYF	TGTGCCAGCAGTTTATCAGGACAGGGGGCCTACGAGCAGTACTTC
NA	TRBD2	16	TRBV7-3	TRBJ2-1	CASSFQSSGSYDEQFF	TGTGCCAGCAGCTTCCAAAGTAGCGGGAGCTACGATGAGCAGTTCTTC
NA	NA	15	TRBV5-1	TRBJ1-2	CASSSGGGGNYGYTF	TGCGCCAGCAGCTCTGGTGGGGGAGGTAACTATGGCTACACCTTC
NA	NA	15	TRBV5-4	TRBJ2-1	CASSRGGTTYNEQFF	TGTGCCAGCAGCAGGGGCGGGACGACCTACAATGAGCAGTTCTTC
NA	TRBD2	15	TRBV28	TRBJ2-7	CASSLTSGIIYEQYF	TGTGCCAGCAGTTTAACCAGCGGGATAATATACGAGCAGTACTTC
NA	NA	16	TRBV7-3	TRBJ2-2	CASSPTGGANTGELFF	TGTGCCAGCAGCCCAACAGGGGGGGCGAACACCGGGGAGCTGTTTTTT
NA	NA	14	TRBV7-9	TRBJ1-1	CASSLYGEYTEAFF	TGTGCCAGCAGCTTATACGGAGAGTACACTGAAGCTTTCTTT
NA	TRBD1	14	TRBV19	TRBJ2-1	CASSIKDRVNEQFF	TGTGCCAGTAGTATAAAGGACAGGGTCAATGAGCAGTTCTTC
once	TRBD1	15	TRBV5-1	TRBJ1-3	CASSPGTALGDTIYF	TGCGCCAGCAGCCCGGGGACAGCCTTGGGAGACACCATATATTTT